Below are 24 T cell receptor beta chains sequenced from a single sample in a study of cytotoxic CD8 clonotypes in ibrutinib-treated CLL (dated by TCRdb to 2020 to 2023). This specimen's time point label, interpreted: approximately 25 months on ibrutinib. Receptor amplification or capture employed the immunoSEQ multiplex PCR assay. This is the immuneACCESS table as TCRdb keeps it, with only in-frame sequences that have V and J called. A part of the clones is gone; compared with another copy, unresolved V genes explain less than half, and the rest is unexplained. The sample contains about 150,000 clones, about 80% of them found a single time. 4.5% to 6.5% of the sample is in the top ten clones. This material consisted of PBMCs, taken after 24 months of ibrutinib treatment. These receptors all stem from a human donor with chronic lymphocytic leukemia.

The CDR3 bases are TGTGCCAGCTCACAGGGACAGCAAGAGACCCAGTACTTC. Amino acids: CASSQGQQETQYF. The V call is TRBV18, the J call TRBJ2-5; 7 nucleotides agree with TRBD1. Germline lookup yields CDR1 KGHSH and CDR2 LQKENI. V gave up 4 bases and J gave up 2 bases; unmatched junction bases: 1. The CDR3 is made up of 13 amino acids.

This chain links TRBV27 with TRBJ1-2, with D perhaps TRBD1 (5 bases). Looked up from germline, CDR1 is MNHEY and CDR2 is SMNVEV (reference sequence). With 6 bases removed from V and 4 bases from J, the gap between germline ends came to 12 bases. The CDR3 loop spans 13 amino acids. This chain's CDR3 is CASRRGLTYGYTF. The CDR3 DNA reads TGTGCCAGCAGGCGGGGCCTCACCTATGGCTACACCTTC.

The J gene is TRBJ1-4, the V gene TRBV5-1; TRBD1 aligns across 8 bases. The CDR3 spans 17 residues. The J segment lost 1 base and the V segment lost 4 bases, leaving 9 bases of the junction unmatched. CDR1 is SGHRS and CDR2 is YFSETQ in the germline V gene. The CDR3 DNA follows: TGCGCCAGCAGCCAAACCAACAGGGGGGGAACTAATGAAAAACTGTTTTTT. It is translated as CASSQTNRGGTNEKLFF.

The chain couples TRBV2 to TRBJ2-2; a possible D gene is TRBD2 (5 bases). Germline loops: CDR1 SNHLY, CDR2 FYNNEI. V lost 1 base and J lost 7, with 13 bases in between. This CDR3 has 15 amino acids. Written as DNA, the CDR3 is TGTGCCAGCAGTGAAGGTGGGCTAGCCCACGGGGAGCTGTTTTTT. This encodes CASSEGGLAHGELFF.

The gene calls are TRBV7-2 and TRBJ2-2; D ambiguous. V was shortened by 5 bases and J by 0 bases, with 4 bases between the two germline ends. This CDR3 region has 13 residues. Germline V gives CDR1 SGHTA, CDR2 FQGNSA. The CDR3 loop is CASSPTNTGELFF. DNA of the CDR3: TGTGCCAGCAGCCCAACGAACACCGGGGAGCTGTTTTTT.

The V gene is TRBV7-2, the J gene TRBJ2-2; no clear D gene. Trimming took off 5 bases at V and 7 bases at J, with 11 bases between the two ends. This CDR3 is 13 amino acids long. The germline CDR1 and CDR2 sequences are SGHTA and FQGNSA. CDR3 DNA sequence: TGTGCCAGCAGCCCCCTTGTGGTCGGGGAGCTGTTTTTT. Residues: CASSPLVVGELFF.

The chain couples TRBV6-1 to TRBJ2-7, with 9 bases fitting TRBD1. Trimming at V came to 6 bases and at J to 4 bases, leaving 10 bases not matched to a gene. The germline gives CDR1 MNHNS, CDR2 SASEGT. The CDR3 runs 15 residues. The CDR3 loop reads CASRPLTGGRYEQYF. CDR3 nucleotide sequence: TGTGCCAGCAGACCCCTGACAGGGGGAAGATACGAGCAGTACTTC.

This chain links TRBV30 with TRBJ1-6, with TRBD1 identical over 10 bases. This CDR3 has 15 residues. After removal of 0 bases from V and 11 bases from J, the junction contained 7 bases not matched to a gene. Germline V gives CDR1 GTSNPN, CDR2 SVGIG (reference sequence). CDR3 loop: CAWSVGGTGVAPLHF. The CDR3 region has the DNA TGTGCCTGGAGTGTAGGGGGGACAGGGGTCGCACCCCTCCACTTT.

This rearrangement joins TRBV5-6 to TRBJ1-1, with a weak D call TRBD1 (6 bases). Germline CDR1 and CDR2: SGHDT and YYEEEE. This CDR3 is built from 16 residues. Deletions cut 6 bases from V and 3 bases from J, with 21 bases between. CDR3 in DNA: TGTGCCAGCACCACTGGATGGGGGCCAGGGGACACTGAAGCTTTCTTT. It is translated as CASTTGWGPGDTEAFF.

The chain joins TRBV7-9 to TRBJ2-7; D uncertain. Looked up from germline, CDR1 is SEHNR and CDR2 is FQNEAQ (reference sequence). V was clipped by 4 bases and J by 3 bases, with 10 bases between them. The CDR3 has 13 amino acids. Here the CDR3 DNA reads TGTGCCAGCAGCTCCTGGGTCAACTACGAGCAGTACTTC. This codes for CASSSWVNYEQYF.

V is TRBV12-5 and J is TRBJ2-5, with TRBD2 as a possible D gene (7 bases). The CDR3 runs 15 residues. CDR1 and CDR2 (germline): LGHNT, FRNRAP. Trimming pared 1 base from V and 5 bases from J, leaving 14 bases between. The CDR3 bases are TGTGCTAGTGGTTTGGGGGCGGGGGCGGTGGAGACCCAGTACTTC. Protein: CASGLGAGAVETQYF.

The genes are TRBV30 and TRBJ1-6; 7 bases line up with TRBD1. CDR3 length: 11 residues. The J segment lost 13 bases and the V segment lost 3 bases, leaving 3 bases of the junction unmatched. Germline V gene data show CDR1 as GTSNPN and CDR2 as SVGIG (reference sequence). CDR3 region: CAWRVGGPLHF. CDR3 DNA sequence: TGTGCCTGGAGAGTAGGGGGCCCCCTCCACTTT.

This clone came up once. CDR3 region: CASSLTGPNTEAFF. The CDR3 DNA follows: TGCGCCAGCAGCTTGACCGGACCGAACACTGAAGCTTTCTTT. V gene TRBV5-1 combines with J gene TRBJ1-1; no firm D call. The CDR3 contains 14 residues. Germline V gene sequence: CDR1 SGHRS, CDR2 YFSETQ. V lost 1 base and J lost 1, with 8 bases in between.

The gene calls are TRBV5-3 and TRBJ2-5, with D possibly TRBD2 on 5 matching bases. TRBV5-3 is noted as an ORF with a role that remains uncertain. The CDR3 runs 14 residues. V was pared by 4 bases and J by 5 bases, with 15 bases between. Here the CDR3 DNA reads TGTGCCAGAAGCCCTACCCCTAGCTGCGAGACCCAGTACTTC. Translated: CARSPTPSCETQYF.

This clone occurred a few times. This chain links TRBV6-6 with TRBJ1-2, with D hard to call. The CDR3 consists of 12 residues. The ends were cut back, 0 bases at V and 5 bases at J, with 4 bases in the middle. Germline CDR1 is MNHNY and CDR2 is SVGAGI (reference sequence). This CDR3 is CASSYSRYGYTF. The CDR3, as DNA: TGTGCCAGCAGTTACTCCCGTTATGGCTACACCTTC.

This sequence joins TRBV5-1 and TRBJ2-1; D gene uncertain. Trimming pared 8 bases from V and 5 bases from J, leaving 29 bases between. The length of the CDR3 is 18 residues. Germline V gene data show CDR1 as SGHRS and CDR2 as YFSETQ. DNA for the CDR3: TGCGCCAGGAGAAGATACGGCCTCTCGCAACCTCTCGACAATGAGCAGTTCTTC. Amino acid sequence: CARRRYGLSQPLDNEQFF.

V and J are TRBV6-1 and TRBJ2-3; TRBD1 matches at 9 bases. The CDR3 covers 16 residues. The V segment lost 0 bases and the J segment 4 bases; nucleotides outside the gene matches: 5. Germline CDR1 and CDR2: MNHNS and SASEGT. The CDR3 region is CASSEAPGTGPDTQYF. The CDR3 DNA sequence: TGTGCCAGCAGTGAAGCGCCGGGGACAGGGCCAGATACGCAGTATTTT.

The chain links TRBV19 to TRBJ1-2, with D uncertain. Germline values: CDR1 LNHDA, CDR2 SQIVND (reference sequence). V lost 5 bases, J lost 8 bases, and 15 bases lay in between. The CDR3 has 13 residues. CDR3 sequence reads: CASSALILAGYTF. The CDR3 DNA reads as TGTGCCAGTAGTGCCCTGATACTGGCGGGCTACACCTTC.

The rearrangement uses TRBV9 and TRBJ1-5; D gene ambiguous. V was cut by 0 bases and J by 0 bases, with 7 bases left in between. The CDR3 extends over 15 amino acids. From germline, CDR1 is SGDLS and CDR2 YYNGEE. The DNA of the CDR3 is TGTGCCAGCAGCGTAGGAGGGAATAGCAATCAGCCCCAGCATTTT. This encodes CASSVGGNSNQPQHF.

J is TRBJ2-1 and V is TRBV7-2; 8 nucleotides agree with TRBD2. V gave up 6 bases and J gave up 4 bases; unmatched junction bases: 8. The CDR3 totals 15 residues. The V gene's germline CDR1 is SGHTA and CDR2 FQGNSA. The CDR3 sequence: CASRREAPLYNEQFF. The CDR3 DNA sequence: TGTGCCAGCAGGCGGGAGGCCCCCCTGTACAATGAGCAGTTCTTC.

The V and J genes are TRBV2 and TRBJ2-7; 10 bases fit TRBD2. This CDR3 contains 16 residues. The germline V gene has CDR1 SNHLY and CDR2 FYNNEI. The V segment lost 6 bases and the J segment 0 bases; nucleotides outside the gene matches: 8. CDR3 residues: CASSTSGRAHSYEQYF. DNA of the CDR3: TGTGCCAGCAGCACAAGCGGGAGGGCCCACTCCTACGAGCAGTACTTC.

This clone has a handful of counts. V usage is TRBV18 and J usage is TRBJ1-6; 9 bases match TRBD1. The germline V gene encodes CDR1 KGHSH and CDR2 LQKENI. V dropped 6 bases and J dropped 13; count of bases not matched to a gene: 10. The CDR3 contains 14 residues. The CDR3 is CASSRQGEQGPLHF. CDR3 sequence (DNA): TGTGCCAGCTCTCGACAGGGGGAACAGGGGCCCCTCCACTTT.

The CDR3 DNA reads as TGTGCCTGGAGTGTAGGGCAGGGGTGGGAGACCCAGTACTTC. Encoded protein: CAWSVGQGWETQYF. The rearrangement links TRBV30 to TRBJ2-5; perhaps TRBD1 as D (6 bases). Germline lookup yields CDR1 GTSNPN and CDR2 SVGIG (reference sequence). This CDR3 has 14 residues. Between the trimmed V and J ends, which lost 0 bases and 5 bases, there was a span of 13 bases.

CDR3 in amino acids: CASSFGTGNEQFF. The DNA of the CDR3 is TGTGCCAGCAGCTTCGGGACAGGCAATGAGCAGTTCTTC. The gene calls are TRBV7-2 and TRBJ2-1, with 8 positions matching TRBD1. Germline V gives CDR1 SGHTA, CDR2 FQGNSA. The CDR3 covers 13 residues. Unmatched junction bases numbered 1, after V lost 3 bases and J lost 6 bases.